The sequence of this T cell receptor beta chain was determined in a study of T cell responses to AZD1222 COVID-19 vaccine. Study conclusions and caveats: Sampled repertoires all dated from after the peak T cell response. Two AZD1222 administrations were followed by greater Spike-specific TCR breadth and depth. Just a handful of people given AZD1222 tested seropositive at baseline.

As concerns this clone: Antigen: not known.

V was trimmed by 1 base and J by 1 base, leaving 11 bases between them. Germline V gives CDR1 SGHVS, CDR2 FNYEAQ. The CDR3 spans 16 residues. Sequencing used immunoSEQ multiplex PCR; TCRdb keeps in-frame clones, though not all of them. The data hold 150,000 to 200,000 clones, with roughly 88% observed a single time. This clonotype originated in an adult in good health. The sample consisted of peripheral blood, taken on day 0 of AZD1222 vaccination. The chain employs TRBV7-6 and TRBJ1-3; possible D gene TRBD1, 6 bases. CDR3 amino acids: CASSLGQGKSGNTIYF. DNA for the CDR3: TGTGCCAGCAGCTTAGGGCAGGGGAAATCTGGAAACACCATATATTTT.